The entry below describes one TCR beta chain. Its antigen is not yet known. Per-base qualities were not stored, and no clone one base away is much larger. These data originate in a study of blood T cell repertoires in COVID-19 (dated by TCRdb to 2020 to 2021). For the wider study: Samples covering the acute and convalescent phases of COVID-19 were provided by collaborators in the United States, Italy and Spain. The material from the prospective study consisted of cDNA or gDNA derived from T cells, B-cell-depleted T cells, or PBMCs. Sample metadata almost always included a de-identified subject ID, COVID-19 status, age in years and sex. Where HLA class I and class II types were available, the types were taken from metadata supplied by the sample provider, not from assay-based typing. Samples came from the ongoing ImmuneRACE study (first 160 participants) plus 1,254 subjects from 6 global collaborators. Deeply sampled blood TCRbeta repertoires from subjects exposed to, actively infected with, or recovered from COVID-19 were included in the dataset. The repertoires were released in a freely available public database meant as a resource for research on the immune response to SARS-CoV-2.

Findings and caveats that apply to the study as a whole: The quantity of clinical and demographic metadata differed by source and by participant and was supplied without curation.

The CDR3 sequence holds 14 residues, the cysteine and phenylalanine included. CDR3 DNA only is kept here, 42 bases in frame from base 1. The germline V gene (reference sequence) provides CDR1 LNHDA and CDR2 SQIVND. The junction carries 10 bases between V and J, which are trimmed by 2 bases and 5 bases respectively. Collaborating institutions collected whole blood in K2EDTA tubes following their own protocols. For TCRbeta analysis, collaborators shipped samples in one of three forms: frozen whole blood, isolated PBMCs, or DNA extracted from either of those sample types. TCRbeta CDR3 regions were amplified from genomic DNA using the immunoSEQ Assay, a bias-controlled multiplex PCR. The paper's processing steps were these. The number of nucleated cells in each sample was estimated by amplification of reference gene primers within the assay. To quantify the absolute abundance of each unique TCRbeta CDR3 rearrangement, sequence reads were collapsed and filtered. Productive Simpson clonality was computed per sample as the square root of Simpson's diversity index over productive rearrangements. Entries here come from immuneACCESS through TCRdb and include only in-frame sequences with V and J called. Some clones fail to appear in such tables; in the studies checked, an unresolved V gene covers under half of the shortfall, and the cause of the remainder is unknown. V and J calls and clone size are copied from that table; D and trimming were computed from the DNA. Recorded for this sample are some 150,000 clones; under 85% of them occurred a single time. The ten largest clones capture roughly 8.3% of the sample.

Sequencing input: peripheral blood. The receptor was derived from a woman over 75 in a cohort sampled during active or convalescent COVID-19. The chain is encoded by TRBV19 joined to TRBJ1-5; TRBD1 is a weak D gene call, 5 bases matching. The nucleotides read TGTGCCAGTAGTATATCAGGGACTGATCAGCCCCAGCATTTT. Its product reads: CASSISGTDQPQHF.